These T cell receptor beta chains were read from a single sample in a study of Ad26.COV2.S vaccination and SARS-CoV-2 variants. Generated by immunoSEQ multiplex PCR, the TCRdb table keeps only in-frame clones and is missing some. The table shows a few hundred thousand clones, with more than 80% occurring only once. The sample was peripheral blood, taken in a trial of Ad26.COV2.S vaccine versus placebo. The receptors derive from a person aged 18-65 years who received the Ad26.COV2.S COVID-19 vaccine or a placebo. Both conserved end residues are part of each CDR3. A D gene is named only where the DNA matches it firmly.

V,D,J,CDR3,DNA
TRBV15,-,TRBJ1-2,CATSPGGDYGYTF,TGTGCCACCAGCCCGGGGGGTGACTATGGCTACACCTTC
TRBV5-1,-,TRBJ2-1,CASSGDNNNEQFF,TGCGCCAGCAGCGGGGACAACAACAATGAGCAGTTCTTC
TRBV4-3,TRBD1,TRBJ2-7,CASSADDRGYEQYF,TGCGCCAGCAGCGCCGACGACAGGGGCTACGAGCAGTACTTC
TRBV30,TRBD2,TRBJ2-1,CAWSARLAGDGSEQFF,TGTGCCTGGAGCGCCCGTCTAGCGGGAGACGGTAGTGAGCAGTTCTTC
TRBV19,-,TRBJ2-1,CASSIGLAPNEQFF,TGTGCCAGTAGTATAGGGCTAGCGCCCAATGAGCAGTTCTTC
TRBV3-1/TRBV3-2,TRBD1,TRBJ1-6,CASRPDRENSPLHF,TGTGCCAGCAGACCCGACAGGGAAAATTCACCCCTCCACTTT
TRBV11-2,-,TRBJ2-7,CASSLQSSEQYF,TGTGCCAGCAGCTTACAGAGTTCCGAGCAGTACTTC
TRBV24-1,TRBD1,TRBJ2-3,CATSDPTGGWGTDTQYF,TGTGCCACCAGTGATCCGACAGGGGGCTGGGGCACAGATACGCAGTATTTT
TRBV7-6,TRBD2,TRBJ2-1,CASSLGGLAGVRGNEQFF,TGTGCCAGCAGCTTAGGGGGGCTAGCGGGAGTTAGGGGCAATGAGCAGTTCTTC
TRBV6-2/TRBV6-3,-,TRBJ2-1,CASSYTNGGPEQFF,TGTGCCAGCAGTTACACCAACGGAGGGCCTGAGCAGTTCTTC